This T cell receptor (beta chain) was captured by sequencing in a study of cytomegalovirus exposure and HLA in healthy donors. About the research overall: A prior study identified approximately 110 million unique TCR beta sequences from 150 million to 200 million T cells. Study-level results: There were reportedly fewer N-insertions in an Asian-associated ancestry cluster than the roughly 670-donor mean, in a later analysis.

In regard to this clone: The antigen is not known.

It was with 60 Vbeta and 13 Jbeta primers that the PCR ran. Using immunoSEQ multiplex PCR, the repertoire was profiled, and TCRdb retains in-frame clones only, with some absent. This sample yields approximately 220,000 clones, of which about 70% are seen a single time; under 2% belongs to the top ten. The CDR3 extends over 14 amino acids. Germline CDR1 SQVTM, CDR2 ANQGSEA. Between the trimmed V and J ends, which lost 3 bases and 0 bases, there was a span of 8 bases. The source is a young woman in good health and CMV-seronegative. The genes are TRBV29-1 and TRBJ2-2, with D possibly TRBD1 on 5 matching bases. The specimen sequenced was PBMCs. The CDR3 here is CSVEARANTGELFF. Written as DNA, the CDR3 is TGCAGCGTTGAGGCCAGGGCGAACACCGGGGAGCTGTTTTTT.